This TCR beta chain was sequenced in a study of cytotoxic CD8 clonotypes in ibrutinib-treated CLL. CDR1 is SGHNT and CDR2 is YYREEE in the germline V gene (reference sequence). This CDR3 contains 15 residues. The J segment lost 4 bases and the V segment lost 4 bases, leaving 9 bases of the junction unmatched. Here immunoSEQ multiplex PCR was the method, and the copy in TCRdb shows in-frame clones only, minus some. The top ten clones hold about an eighth of a sample with roughly 200,000 clones, more than 75% of them seen once. The input for sequencing was PBMCs, taken after 12 months of ibrutinib treatment. The source is a human donor with chronic lymphocytic leukemia. J is TRBJ2-7 and V is TRBV5-4; 9 bases map to TRBD1. The CDR3 here is CASSTPGQGQYEQYF. The CDR3 region has the DNA TGTGCCAGCAGCACGCCCGGACAGGGGCAGTACGAGCAGTACTTC.